These T cell receptor beta chains were read from a single sample in a study of cytomegalovirus exposure and HLA in healthy donors. Clones were read by immunoSEQ multiplex PCR, and TCRdb kept only the in-frame ones, dropping some. The profile shows roughly 240,000 clones, 78% of them singletons. Sequences were obtained from PBMCs. These receptors all stem from a boy aged 5-17 years in good health and CMV-seronegative. Both conserved end residues are part of each CDR3. The D gene is left open where the match is weak. Only some rows state a clone size, as once, few, many or a class for expanded clones.

D | size | J | V | DNA | CDR3
TRBD2 | once | TRBJ2-7 | TRBV5-6 | TGTGCCAGCAGCCTGAGCGGGAACTCCTACGAGCAGTACTTC | CASSLSGNSYEQYF
- | - | TRBJ2-2 | TRBV11-3 | TGTGCCAGCAGCTTAGTTCAGGGGCCCGGGGAGCTGTTTTTT | CASSLVQGPGELFF
TRBD1 | - | TRBJ1-2 | TRBV18 | TGTGCCAGCTCCACGGGGGGACAGGGATCTACTGGCTACACCTTC | CASSTGGQGSTGYTF
TRBD1 | - | TRBJ1-4 | TRBV2 | TGTGCCAGCACCAGAGCGGACAGGGGTAATGAAAAACTGTTTTTT | CASTRADRGNEKLFF
TRBD1 | - | TRBJ1-2 | TRBV5-6 | TGTGCCAGCAGCTTGCCCTTGAACAGGGGGCTTGGCTACACCTTC | CASSLPLNRGLGYTF
- | once | TRBJ2-5 | TRBV6-6 | TGTGCCAGCAGTTACTCGAGTACTTGGGCCCAAGAGACCCAGTACTTC | CASSYSSTWAQETQYF
- | - | TRBJ1-5 | TRBV15 | TGTGCCACCAGCAGGAGAGATCAGCCCCAGCATTTT | CATSRRDQPQHF
TRBD2 | - | TRBJ2-7 | TRBV5-6 | TGTGCCAGCAGCAGCGGGATTTACGAGCAGTACTTC | CASSSGIYEQYF
- | few | TRBJ2-3 | TRBV5-4 | TGTGCCAGCAGCTTGGGGGTAGCCTCTATGGATACGCAGTATTTT | CASSLGVASMDTQYF
- | few | TRBJ2-3 | TRBV13 | TGTGCCAGCAGCTTAGCAGCGGGCACAGATACGCAGTATTTT | CASSLAAGTDTQYF
- | - | TRBJ1-1 | TRBV11-2 | TGTGCCAGCAGCTTAGTCCCCCCCAGGGTTCCTTGGACTGAAGCTTTCTTT | CASSLVPPRVPWTEAFF
TRBD1 | - | TRBJ1-1 | TRBV18 | TGTGCCAGCTCACCGGACAGGGCGGGGTGGAACACTGAAGCTTTCTTT | CASSPDRAGWNTEAFF
- | - | TRBJ1-3 | TRBV11-2 | TGTGCCAGCAGCCCCCTGGCAGGGTCGGCTGGAAACACCATATATTTT | CASSPLAGSAGNTIYF
TRBD1 | - | TRBJ1-4 | TRBV4-1 | TGCGCCAGCAGCCAGCGGACAGGTTCTACTAATGAAAAACTGTTTTTT | CASSQRTGSTNEKLFF
TRBD1 | - | TRBJ2-7 | TRBV6-1 | TGTGCCAGCAGCCCTAGAGGACAGGGAACCTACGAGCAGTACTTC | CASSPRGQGTYEQYF
TRBD1 | - | TRBJ2-1 | TRBV2 | TGTGCCAGCAGAGACAGGGTGAGCTCCTACAATGAGCAGTTCTTC | CASRDRVSSYNEQFF
TRBD2 | few | TRBJ2-3 | TRBV10-3 | TGTGCCATCAGTGAGCTACAGGACGGGGGGGGGCCCCCAGGTACGCAGTATTTT | CAISELQDGGGPPGTQYF
TRBD1 | - | TRBJ1-4 | TRBV7-8 | TGTGCCAGCAGCTTAGGGGGACGGGGGACAGGGGGTGAAAAACTGTTTTTT | CASSLGGRGTGGEKLFF
- | - | TRBJ1-3 | TRBV4-2 | TGTGCCAGCAGCCAAGATGGAGCAGTCTACTCTGGAAACACCATATATTTT | CASSQDGAVYSGNTIYF
TRBD2 | - | TRBJ2-3 | TRBV9 | TGTGCCAGCAGCGTATTAGTAGCGGGGGGGACAGATACGCAGTATTTT | CASSVLVAGGTDTQYF
- | - | TRBJ1-2 | TRBV19 | TGTGCCAGTAGTATAGACCCAGGGGTAAACTATGGCTACACCTTC | CASSIDPGVNYGYTF
TRBD1 | - | TRBJ1-1 | TRBV10-3 | TGTGCCATCAGAGACAGGGTGGAAGCTTTCTTT | CAIRDRVEAFF
TRBD1 | - | TRBJ2-7 | TRBV5-5 | TGTGCCAGCAGCAGACCGGGACAGGGACGCTACGAGCAGTACTTC | CASSRPGQGRYEQYF
- | few | TRBJ1-2 | TRBV29-1 | TGCAGCGTCTCTCCGGGGGGAACGGCGGTGGGCTACACCTTC | CSVSPGGTAVGYTF
- | - | TRBJ1-1 | TRBV18 | TGTGCCAGCTCACCAGTGCCGGGAGGTGCTTTCTTT | CASSPVPGGAFF
- | - | TRBJ1-1 | TRBV27 | TGTGCCAGCAGTTTATCGAAGGGGGTCACTGAAGCTTTCTTT | CASSLSKGVTEAFF
TRBD2 | - | TRBJ2-7 | TRBV2 | TGTGCCAGCGGCCTATTCCGTCTAGCGGGGAACCGGGGGGCGTCCTACGAGCAGTACTTC | CASGLFRLAGNRGASYEQYF
- | - | TRBJ2-7 | TRBV9 | TGTGCCAGCAGCTCCGGGGTACGCTCCTACGAGCAGTACTTC | CASSSGVRSYEQYF
- | - | TRBJ1-2 | TRBV19 | TGTGCCAGTAGTATACGGAGCCTGGACAAGGACTACACCTTC | CASSIRSLDKDYTF